Below, one T cell receptor (beta chain) is given with its context. Its antigen is not known. The data stem from a study of cytomegalovirus exposure and HLA in healthy donors. General observations from the study: Prior analysis indicated that the majority of TCR beta V segments exhibited productivity approximately 87% or approximately 30% of the time. TCR beta V- and J-gene trimming was later associated with a missense DCLRE1C variant. The authors confirmed in vitro that a few CMV-associated chains were specific for CMV antigens.

This CDR3 is 17 amino acids long. The ends were cut back, 1 base at V and 0 bases at J, with 13 bases in the middle. CDR1 is MGHRA, CDR2 YSYEKL, per germline. Researchers ran the PCR with 60 Vbeta and 13 Jbeta primers. Profiling relied on immunoSEQ multiplex PCR, and the TCRdb table lists in-frame clones only, not all of them. The data contain about 90,000 clones, about 69% of them singletons. Material for sequencing was PBMCs. The TCR was taken from a young woman in good health and CMV-seropositive. The chain carries TRBV4-1 and TRBJ2-1, with D possibly being TRBD2 (6 bases). The CDR3 is CASSQARRESSYNEQFF. The CDR3 nucleotides are TGCGCCAGCAGCCAAGCAAGACGGGAGAGCTCCTACAATGAGCAGTTCTTC.